The 17 T cell receptor beta chains below come from one sample, sequenced in a study of cytomegalovirus exposure and HLA in healthy donors. This PCR relied on a set of 60 Vbeta primers and 13 Jbeta primers. Clones were sequenced by immunoSEQ multiplex PCR, and TCRdb holds only the in-frame ones, with some missing. Of 200,000 or so clones in the sample, around 85% were seen once. The sequenced sample consisted of PBMCs. Every receptor here comes from a man aged 50 or older in good health and CMV-seronegative.

The J gene is TRBJ1-4, the V gene TRBV5-4, with D hard to call. Looked up from germline, CDR1 is SGHNT and CDR2 is YYREEE (reference sequence). The CDR3 is made up of 15 amino acids. Trimming took off 0 bases at V and 0 bases at J, with 6 bases between the two ends. In DNA form, the CDR3 reads TGTGCCAGCAGCTTGGGCAGTTCAACTAATGAAAAACTGTTTTTT. This sequence encodes CASSLGSSTNEKLFF.

The V and J genes are TRBV2 and TRBJ2-1, with D uncertain. The CDR3 extends over 12 amino acids. Trimming took off 4 bases at V and 6 bases at J, with 7 bases between the two ends. Per germline, CDR1 SNHLY and CDR2 FYNNEI. CDR3 coding DNA: TGTGCCAGCAGTGGTTTAATCAATGAGCAGTTCTTC. Encoded protein: CASSGLINEQFF.

The chain uses TRBV5-4 and TRBJ2-3; D might be TRBD1 (5 bases). The CDR3 is made up of 14 amino acids. CDR1 and CDR2 (germline): SGHNT, YYREEE (reference sequence). V was shortened by 3 bases and J by 6 bases, with 14 bases between the two germline ends. The CDR3 nucleotides read TGTGCCAGCAGCTCGGAAGGGGTTTTGGATACGCAGTATTTT. As protein: CASSSEGVLDTQYF.

The chain employs TRBV25-1 and TRBJ1-6; tentatively, D is TRBD1 (6 bases). The germline V and J ends were trimmed by 6 bases and 10 bases, with 19 bases remaining between them. CDR3 length: 15 amino acids. Germline lookup yields CDR1 MGHDK and CDR2 SYGVNS. CDR3 coding DNA: TGTGCCAGCAGGGGGGACAAAGGAGGAGGATCACCCCTCCACTTT. Encoded protein: CASRGDKGGGSPLHF.

Only a few counts were recorded for this clone. The genes are TRBV18 and TRBJ1-2; a possible D gene is TRBD1 (5 bases). This CDR3 is built from 13 residues. V lost 2 bases to trimming and J lost 7 bases, with 11 bases between them. Looked up from germline, CDR1 is KGHSH and CDR2 is LQKENI. The CDR3 nucleotides read TGTGCCAGCTCACCAGACGGGGGAGGTGGCTACACCTTC. Its protein is CASSPDGGGGYTF. The variable domain in full, with the rest retrieved from reference TRBV18 and TRBJ1-2, is NAGVMQNPRHLVRRRGQEARLRCSPMKGHSHVYWYRQLPEEGLKFMVYLQKENIIDESGMPKERFSAEFPKEGPSILRIQQVVRGDSAAYFCASSPDGGGGYTFGSGTRLTVV.

The chain combines TRBV28 with TRBJ1-3, with TRBD1 as a possible D gene (6 bases). CDR3 size: 18 residues. CDR1 is MDHEN, CDR2 SYDVKM, per germline. V lost 5 bases, J lost 0 bases, and 20 bases lay in between. This CDR3 is CASSAPYGQFISGNTIYF. Written as DNA, the CDR3 is TGTGCCAGCAGTGCCCCGTACGGACAGTTTATCTCTGGAAACACCATATATTTT.

The V gene is TRBV25-1, the J gene TRBJ2-2; TRBD1 aligns across 10 bases. Looked up from germline, CDR1 is MGHDK and CDR2 is SYGVNS. The CDR3 sequence is 15 residues long. The junction had 4 bases not matched to a gene; V was cut back by 6 bases and J by 3 bases. The CDR3 reads CASRQDRGDTGELFF. For the CDR3, the DNA is TGTGCCAGCAGACAGGACAGGGGGGACACCGGGGAGCTGTTTTTT.

J is TRBJ1-5 and V is TRBV5-8; D gene ambiguous. Deletions cut 0 bases from V and 7 bases from J, with 17 bases between. Germline CDR1 and CDR2: SGHTS and YDEGEE. The CDR3 is 16 amino acids. CDR3 protein: CASSLEGGTARQPQHF. The CDR3 DNA reads as TGTGCCAGCAGCTTGGAGGGAGGTACAGCCAGGCAGCCCCAGCATTTT.

This chain links TRBV9 with TRBJ2-1, with D possibly matching TRBD2 (6 bases). Germline CDR1 SGDLS, CDR2 YYNGEE. V lost 3 bases and J lost 2, with 15 bases in between. The CDR3 extends over 16 amino acids. CDR3: CASSAYGGFTYNEQFF. CDR3 coding DNA: TGTGCCAGCAGCGCTTACGGAGGGTTTACCTACAATGAGCAGTTCTTC.

The rearrangement links TRBV7-9 to TRBJ2-7; D possibly corresponds to TRBD2 (5 bases). The ends were cut back, 5 bases at V and 2 bases at J, with 19 bases in the middle. There are 16 residues in the CDR3. The germline CDR1 and CDR2 sequences are SEHNR and FQNEAQ (reference sequence). The CDR3 DNA reads TGTGCCAGCAGCCGAACTGACTATCGGGCACCCTACGAGCAGTACTTC. Residues: CASSRTDYRAPYEQYF.

V is TRBV4-2 and J is TRBJ2-2; 10 positions match TRBD2. The germline V gene encodes CDR1 LGHNA and CDR2 YNFKEQ. The CDR3 contains 15 residues. The J segment lost 5 bases and the V segment lost 4 bases, leaving 4 bases of the junction unmatched. CDR3 amino acids: CASSPTSGATGELFF. The CDR3 DNA reads as TGTGCCAGCAGCCCTACTAGCGGGGCTACCGGGGAGCTGTTTTTT.

The chain carries TRBV5-8 and TRBJ2-7; D unclear. CDR3 length: 14 amino acids. CDR1 is SGHTS and CDR2 is YDEGEE in the germline V gene. V gave up 1 base and J gave up 3 bases, with 11 bases separating them. CDR3 sequence reads: CASSLQVSHYEQYF. CDR3 bases: TGTGCCAGCAGCTTGCAAGTTAGTCACTACGAGCAGTACTTC. The whole variable domain, filled in from reference TRBV5-8 and TRBJ2-7, reads EAGVTQSPTHLIKTRGQQATLRCSPISGHTSVYWYQQALGLGLQFLLWYDEGEERNRGNFPPRFSGRQFPNYSSELNVNALELEDSALYLCASSLQVSHYEQYFGPGTRLTVT.

The CDR3 protein is CASSSPARLAGGETQYF. CDR3 nucleotide sequence: TGTGCCAGCAGCTCCCCTGCCAGACTAGCGGGAGGAGAGACCCAGTACTTC. This chain links TRBV7-9 with TRBJ2-5, with 13 bases lining up with TRBD2. CDR1 is SEHNR and CDR2 is FQNEAQ in the germline V gene (reference sequence). The CDR3 has 17 amino acids. Germline trimming cut 4 bases from V and 4 bases from J; bases unmatched to any gene: 9. Looking up the rest from reference TRBV7-9 and TRBJ2-5 gives the full variable domain: DTGVSQNPRHKITKRGQNVTFRCDPISEHNRLYWYRQTLGQGPEFLTYFQNEAQLEKSRLLSDRFSAERPKGSFSTLEIQRTEQGDSAMYLCASSSPARLAGGETQYFGPGTRLLVL.

This chain links TRBV5-5 with TRBJ1-2; 9 bases align to TRBD1. Germline CDR1 is SGHKS and CDR2 is YYEKEE (reference sequence). The CDR3 length is 14 residues. The J segment lost 8 bases and the V segment lost 4 bases, leaving 9 bases of the junction unmatched. Here the CDR3 reads CASSPTGQGYGYTF. The CDR3 DNA reads as TGTGCCAGCAGCCCGACGGGACAGGGCTACGGCTACACCTTC. Full variable domain (remainder filled in from reference TRBV5-5 and TRBJ1-2): DAGVTQSPTHLIKTRGQQVTLRCSPISGHKSVSWYQQVLGQGPQFIFQYYEKEERGRGNFPDRFSARQFPNYSSELNVNALLLGDSALYLCASSPTGQGYGYTFGSGTRLTVV.

V gene TRBV4-1 combines with J gene TRBJ1-5; TRBD1 agrees at 7 bases. Trimming took 5 bases from V and 2 from J; bases not matched to a gene: 6. This CDR3 is built from 15 residues. The germline V gene encodes CDR1 MGHRA and CDR2 YSYEKL. The CDR3 DNA reads as TGCGCCAGCAGCGAGGAGGGGGCCGGCAATCAGCCCCAGCATTTT. This translates into CASSEEGAGNQPQHF.

This chain uses TRBV19 with TRBJ2-5; 8 positions match TRBD2. Trimming cost V 4 bases and J 7 bases; bases outside gene matches: 8. Germline CDR1 LNHDA, CDR2 SQIVND (reference sequence). The CDR3 is made up of 14 amino acids. CDR3 sequence: CASSTAGAMATQYF. As DNA, the CDR3 is TGTGCCAGTAGTACAGCGGGGGCCATGGCGACCCAGTACTTC.

This clone turned up a few times. The chain uses TRBV19 and TRBJ2-7; weak D call: TRBD1 (5 bases). The germline CDR1 and CDR2 sequences are LNHDA and SQIVND (reference sequence). The V end was cut by 5 bases, the J end by 0 bases, with 11 bases between. This CDR3 region has 14 residues. CDR3 protein: CASSSRQSSYEQYF. CDR3 in DNA: TGTGCCAGTAGTTCTAGACAGAGCTCCTACGAGCAGTACTTC.